A single sample gave rise to the 24 T cell receptor beta chains below, sequenced in a study of T cell responses to AZD1222 COVID-19 vaccine. Here immunoSEQ multiplex PCR was the method, and the copy in TCRdb shows in-frame clones only, minus some. The sample has approximately 120,000 clones, approximately 89% seen once. The sample consisted of peripheral blood, taken 28 days after the second AZD1222 dose. The receptors stem from an adult who received the AZD1222 COVID-19 vaccine.

At least ten counts were recorded for this clone. Within the sample, other DNA sequences also encode this same CDR3. The chain uses TRBV7-8 and TRBJ2-1; D ambiguous. The ends were cut back, 3 bases at V and 7 bases at J, with 7 bases in the middle. Germline lookup yields CDR1 SGHVS and CDR2 FQNEAQ. The CDR3 has 12 amino acids. For the CDR3, the DNA is TGTGCCAGCAGCTTTAGCCCGAATGAGCAGTTCTTC. This sequence encodes CASSFSPNEQFF.

The chain employs TRBV18 and TRBJ1-3; D unresolved. Trimming stripped 6 bases from V and 0 bases from J, with 15 bases between. Per germline, CDR1 KGHSH and CDR2 LQKENI. The CDR3 consists of 16 residues. CDR3 nucleotide sequence: TGTGCCAGCTCGGGCGGCCCGGGAGTCTCTGGAAACACCATATATTTT. The encoded protein is CASSGGPGVSGNTIYF.

The J gene is TRBJ2-3, the V gene TRBV19, with 9 bases lining up with TRBD2. V lost 5 bases to trimming and J lost 0 bases; unmatched junction nucleotides: 3. Germline assignment: CDR1 LNHDA and CDR2 SQIVND (reference sequence). This CDR3 comprises 15 residues. The CDR3 protein is CASSSTSGSTDTQYF. DNA of the CDR3: TGTGCCAGTAGTTCAACTAGCGGGAGCACAGATACGCAGTATTTT.

The chain uses TRBV2 and TRBJ1-4; D is ambiguous. Between the trimmed V and J ends, which lost 4 bases and 6 bases, there was a span of 9 bases. The CDR3 is 13 amino acids. The germline V gene has CDR1 SNHLY and CDR2 FYNNEI. CDR3 region: CASSVRKDEKLFF. As DNA, the CDR3 is TGTGCCAGCAGTGTTCGTAAGGATGAAAAACTGTTTTTT.

This chain joins TRBV11-2 and TRBJ2-1; D is possibly TRBD1 (5 bases). CDR3 length: 14 residues. The V and J ends lost 5 bases and 6 bases respectively, with 14 bases between them. The germline gives CDR1 SGHAT, CDR2 FQNNGV. The CDR3 DNA follows: TGTGCCAGCAGCAGAAATCAGGGCTCCAATGAGCAGTTCTTC. This encodes CASSRNQGSNEQFF.

This clone showed up just once. CDR3 coding DNA: TGTGCCAGTAGTATTATGGCGGGGCCCCTATACGAGCAGTACTTC. Translation gives CASSIMAGPLYEQYF. V gene TRBV19 combines with J gene TRBJ2-7; perhaps TRBD2 as D (6 bases). This CDR3 spans 15 amino acids. V shed 3 bases and J shed 4 bases, with 16 bases lying between them. Germline V gene data show CDR1 as LNHDA and CDR2 as SQIVND (reference sequence).

The chain carries TRBV5-1 and TRBJ2-5; D is possibly TRBD1 or TRBD2 (5 bases each). Trimming shortened V by 6 bases and J by 2 bases, and 14 bases separated the two germline ends. The CDR3 is 14 residues long. Per the germline V gene, CDR1 is SGHRS and CDR2 is YFSETQ. This CDR3 is CASKPGRGQETQYF. CDR3 DNA: TGCGCCAGCAAGCCGGGACGAGGGCAAGAGACCCAGTACTTC.

The V gene is TRBV7-9, the J gene TRBJ1-4; TRBD1 is a possible D gene (5 bases). The germline V gene has CDR1 SEHNR and CDR2 FQNEAQ (reference sequence). V lost 1 base to trimming and J lost 7 bases, with 10 bases between them. CDR3 length equals 14 residues. The CDR3 here is CASSLEGFSEKLFF. The CDR3 bases are TGTGCCAGCAGCTTAGAGGGGTTCAGTGAAAAACTGTTTTTT. Supplemented by reference TRBV7-9 and TRBJ1-4, the full variable domain reads DTGVSQNPRHKITKRGQNVTFRCDPISEHNRLYWYRQTLGQGPEFLTYFQNEAQLEKSRLLSDRFSAERPKGSFSTLEIQRTEQGDSAMYLCASSLEGFSEKLFFGSGTQLSVL.

The V gene is TRBV5-4, the J gene TRBJ2-3, with unresolved D. V was trimmed by 5 bases and J by 0 bases, leaving 4 bases between them. The CDR3 loop spans 12 amino acids. Looked up from germline, CDR1 is SGHNT and CDR2 is YYREEE (reference sequence). CDR3 region: CASRPSTDTQYF. CDR3 DNA: TGTGCCAGCAGGCCTAGCACAGATACGCAGTATTTT.

The rearrangement links TRBV10-3 to TRBJ2-1; 8 nucleotides match TRBD2. This CDR3 comprises 15 residues. V shed 0 bases and J 8 bases; nucleotides not matched to a gene: 6. Germline V gene data show CDR1 as ENHRY and CDR2 as SYGVKD. CDR3 loop: CAISESQRGSDEQFF. As DNA, the CDR3 is TGTGCCATCAGTGAGTCGCAGCGGGGGTCCGATGAGCAGTTCTTC.

The chain employs TRBV27 and TRBJ1-1, with D uncertain. V dropped 3 bases and J dropped 3 bases, with 8 bases sitting between them. The CDR3 runs 13 residues. CDR1 is MNHEY, CDR2 SMNVEV, per germline (reference sequence). CDR3 sequence (DNA): TGTGCCAGCAGTTTTAAGGAATACACTGAAGCTTTCTTT. This translates into CASSFKEYTEAFF.

This clone was seen a single time. The chain carries TRBV10-1 and TRBJ1-1; TRBD1 matches 9 bases. The CDR3 is 14 amino acids. The V gene end was trimmed by 5 bases and the J gene end by 4 bases; junction bases not matched to a gene: 5. Germline assignment: CDR1 WNHNN and CDR2 SYGVQD (reference sequence). CDR3 region: CASSLLTGGTEAFF. In DNA, the CDR3 is TGCGCCAGCAGTTTACTGACAGGGGGCACTGAAGCTTTCTTT.

The gene calls are TRBV3-1 (or the pseudogene TRBV3-2) and TRBJ2-1; D unclear. The CDR3 has 14 amino acids. From germline, CDR1 is LGHDT and CDR2 YNNKEL (reference sequence). V dropped 1 base and J dropped 1 base, with 5 bases sitting between them. In DNA form, the CDR3 reads TGTGCCAGCAGCCAAGGGGCTTCCTACAATGAGCAGTTCTTC. It is translated as CASSQGASYNEQFF.

This clone was seen only once. The V and J genes are TRBV6-5 and TRBJ1-3; D uncertain. V was trimmed by 0 bases and J by 0 bases, leaving 9 bases between them. This CDR3 has 16 residues. The germline gives CDR1 MNHEY, CDR2 SVGAGI. The CDR3 protein is CASSYSTANSGNTIYF. The CDR3 bases are TGTGCCAGCAGTTACTCCACGGCGAACTCTGGAAACACCATATATTTT.

V is TRBV30 and J is TRBJ1-6; 9 nucleotides line up with TRBD1. V gave up 7 bases and J gave up 8 bases; unmatched junction bases: 3. CDR3 length: 12 residues. Germline CDR1 is GTSNPN and CDR2 is SVGIG (reference sequence). The CDR3 DNA sequence: TGTGCCTCGGGACAGGGAGATTCACCCCTCCACTTT. This translates into CASGQGDSPLHF.

The rearrangement joins TRBV2 to TRBJ2-5; 9 bases fit TRBD2. Germline trimming cut 3 bases from V and 5 bases from J; bases unmatched to any gene: 7. The CDR3 spans 15 residues. From germline, CDR1 is SNHLY and CDR2 FYNNEI. In nucleotides, the CDR3 is TGTGCCAGCAGTGATATCGGACTAGCGATGGAGACCCAGTACTTC. Translated, it gives CASSDIGLAMETQYF.

The rearrangement joins TRBV7-2 to TRBJ2-5, with TRBD2 matching 12 bases. This CDR3 is 16 amino acids long. J gave up 3 bases and V 5 bases, and 7 bases lay outside the gene matches. Germline CDR1 reads SGHTA; CDR2 reads FQGNSA. CDR3 region: CASSHPTSGGEETQYF. CDR3 DNA sequence: TGTGCCAGCAGCCACCCGACTAGCGGGGGAGAAGAGACCCAGTACTTC.

The chain combines TRBV3-1 (or the pseudogene TRBV3-2) with TRBJ2-3; no clear D gene. The CDR3 has 16 residues. Trimming took 1 base from V and 2 from J, leaving 13 bases between them. In germline, CDR1 is LGHDT, CDR2 YNNKEL (reference sequence). CDR3 protein: CASSQAKVGYTDTQYF. CDR3 DNA: TGTGCCAGCAGCCAAGCCAAAGTGGGTTACACAGATACGCAGTATTTT.

The chain couples TRBV7-6 to TRBJ2-3, with D possibly TRBD2 on 6 matching bases. This CDR3 comprises 16 residues. Trimming took 5 bases from V and 2 from J, leaving 17 bases between them. Germline V gene sequence: CDR1 SGHVS, CDR2 FNYEAQ. The CDR3 nucleotides read TGTGCCAGCAGCCCGCGTGGGGGGTTGGACACAGATACGCAGTATTTT. This sequence encodes CASSPRGGLDTDTQYF.

The chain recombines TRBV28 with TRBJ1-6; a weak D match, TRBD1 (5 bases). The CDR3 sequence is 17 residues long. V lost 2 bases and J lost 7, with 18 bases in between. Germline assignment: CDR1 MDHEN and CDR2 SYDVKM. DNA of the CDR3: TGTGCCAGCAGTTTAGTGGGGCAACTCCTAGGCAATTCACCCCTCCACTTT. Translation: CASSLVGQLLGNSPLHF.

This chain links TRBV29-1 with TRBJ2-5, with D possibly called TRBD1 or TRBD2 (5 bases each). Germline V gene sequence: CDR1 SQVTM, CDR2 ANQGSEA. This CDR3 is built from 15 residues. V gave up 1 base and J gave up 5 bases, with 17 bases separating them. CDR3 in DNA: TGCAGCGTTGAAGGAATATGGTGGGGCGGGGAGACCCAGTACTTC. Residues: CSVEGIWWGGETQYF.

This chain links TRBV6-6 with TRBJ1-2; D is undetermined. The CDR3 is 15 residues long. V lost 7 bases, J lost 7 bases, and 22 bases lay in between. CDR1 is MNHNY and CDR2 is SVGAGI in the germline V gene (reference sequence). CDR3 sequence reads: CASIPGLASRVGYTF. CDR3 bases: TGTGCCAGCATTCCAGGTTTGGCATCCCGTGTTGGCTACACCTTC.

V usage is TRBV29-1 and J usage is TRBJ2-7, with 10 bases identical to TRBD1. V shed 6 bases, J shed 10 bases, and the junction held 6 bases outside the gene matches. There are 11 residues in the CDR3. CDR1 and CDR2 from the germline V gene are SQVTM and ANQGSEA. The CDR3 reads CSVGRQGAQYF. The CDR3 coding sequence is TGCAGCGTGGGGCGACAGGGGGCACAGTACTTC.

The genes are TRBV7-3 and TRBJ2-2; D is unclear. This CDR3 has 17 residues. Trimming cost V 5 bases and J 1 base, with 17 bases left between them. Germline CDR1 SGHTA, CDR2 FQGTGA. CDR3 residues: CASSPLGTKRNTGELFF. DNA of the CDR3: TGTGCCAGCAGCCCCCTTGGAACTAAACGGAACACCGGGGAGCTGTTTTTT. Combining the CDR3 with reference TRBV7-3 and TRBJ2-2 gives the whole variable domain GAGVSQTPSNKVTEKGKYVELRCDPISGHTALYWYRQSLGQGPEFLIYFQGTGAADDSGLPNDRFFAVRPEGSVSTLKIQRTERGDSAVYLCASSPLGTKRNTGELFFGEGSRLTVL.